This TCR beta chain came from a study of blood T cell repertoires in COVID-19. This CDR3 has 12 amino acids. V lost 8 bases, J lost 5 bases, and 13 bases lay in between. The germline CDR1 and CDR2 sequences are SGHVS and FNYEAQ. Cohort 3 donors were reported recovered after two negative PCRs, clearance, or symptom resolution. The method was immunoSEQ multiplex PCR; TCRdb's version includes in-frame clones alone and lacks a portion of them. This repertoire shows hundreds of thousands of clones, about 89% found once; its top ten account for approximately 4.2%. The chain combines TRBV7-6 with TRBJ2-7; weak D call: TRBD1 (5 bases). The specimen was PBMCs or T cells enriched from blood (not recorded which). The clonotype originates from a woman younger than 45 who had recovered from COVID-19. CDR3 sequence reads: CASGQTADEQYF. DNA of the CDR3: TGTGCCAGCGGCCAGACAGCCGACGAGCAGTACTTC.